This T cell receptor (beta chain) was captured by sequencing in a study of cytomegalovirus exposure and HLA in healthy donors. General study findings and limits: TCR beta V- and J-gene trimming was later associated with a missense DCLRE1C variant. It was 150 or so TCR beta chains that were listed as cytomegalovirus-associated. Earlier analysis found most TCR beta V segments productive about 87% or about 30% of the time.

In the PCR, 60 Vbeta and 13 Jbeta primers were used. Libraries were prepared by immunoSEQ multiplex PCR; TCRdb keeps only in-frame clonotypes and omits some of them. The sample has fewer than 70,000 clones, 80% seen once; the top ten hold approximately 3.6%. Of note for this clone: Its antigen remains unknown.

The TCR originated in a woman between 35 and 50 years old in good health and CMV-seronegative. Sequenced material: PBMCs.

CDR3 DNA sequence: TGCGCCAGCAGTGACCGCTCTAGCGGGAGTTTCGAGCAGTACTTC. Its translation: CASSDRSSGSFEQYF. The V gene is TRBV10-1, the J gene TRBJ2-7; 10 nucleotides agree with TRBD2. V trimming: 3 bases; J trimming: 6 bases; junction bases outside the gene matches: 8. CDR1 and CDR2 from the germline V gene are WNHNN and SYGVQD (reference sequence). The CDR3 runs to 15 residues.